A single sample gave rise to the 4 T cell receptor beta chains below, sequenced in a study of CD8+ T cells in alopecia areata. It was cDNA, reverse transcribed from extracted RNA, that served as the sequencing template. This table comes from immunoSEQ multiplex PCR, and its TCRdb copy is limited to in-frame clones, with some not included. The table has some 170,000 clones, 67% seen once. The starting material was CD8+ T cells sorted from blood, obtained at week 0. All receptors derive from a human donor with alopecia areata.

The chain employs TRBV9 and TRBJ2-1; 10 bases agree with TRBD2. J was trimmed by 5 bases and V by 4 bases; bases with no gene match: 9. The CDR3 spans 16 residues. Looked up from germline, CDR1 is SGDLS and CDR2 is YYNGEE. The CDR3 sequence is CASSTPLAGVNNEQFF. DNA of the CDR3: TGTGCCAGCAGCACCCCCCTAGCGGGGGTTAACAATGAGCAGTTCTTC.

This clone was seen only a few times. The chain links TRBV25-1 to TRBJ2-7, with TRBD1 matching 10 bases. This CDR3 has 13 amino acids. Germline CDR1 is MGHDK and CDR2 is SYGVNS. The junction had 2 bases not matched to a gene; V was cut back by 4 bases and J by 5 bases. This CDR3 reads CASSGQGAHEQYF. The CDR3 nucleotides are TGTGCCAGCAGTGGACAGGGGGCCCACGAGCAGTACTTC.

The chain has TRBV15 and TRBJ1-1; D gene unclear. CDR3 length equals 12 residues. Germline assignment: CDR1 LNHNV and CDR2 YYDKDF (reference sequence). The germline V and J ends were trimmed by 3 bases and 1 base, with 3 bases remaining between them. CDR3: CATSSGNTEAFF. CDR3 DNA sequence: TGTGCCACCAGCAGCGGGAACACTGAAGCTTTCTTT.

This rearrangement joins TRBV30 to TRBJ1-6; tentatively, D is TRBD1 (5 bases). The CDR3 is made up of 15 amino acids. CDR1 and CDR2 from the germline V gene are GTSNPN and SVGIG (reference sequence). V was clipped by 5 bases and J by 7 bases, with 18 bases between them. DNA for the CDR3: TGTGCCTGGGGCCCCCCCGACAGCCGAAATTCACCCCTCCACTTT. The encoded protein is CAWGPPDSRNSPLHF.